A single sample is the source of the 15 T cell receptor beta chains below, sequenced in a study of blood T cell repertoires in COVID-19. TCRdb's table, derived via immunoSEQ multiplex PCR, lists solely in-frame clones and lacks some. The sample shows roughly 250,000 clones, around 87% of them seen only once. The sequencing sample was made of peripheral blood. The origin of the receptors is a woman aged 45 to 65 with acute or convalescent COVID-19.

This chain joins TRBV2 and TRBJ2-1; 7 bases are shared with TRBD2. The CDR3 runs to 14 residues. The V gene's germline CDR1 is SNHLY and CDR2 FYNNEI. J lost 6 bases, V lost 5 bases, and 7 bases had no gene match. CDR3 nucleotides: TGTGCCAGCAGTCCCGTGTGGGAGGGCAATGAGCAGTTCTTC. This codes for CASSPVWEGNEQFF.

The chain carries TRBV30 and TRBJ1-1; D perhaps matches TRBD1 (5 bases). The V end lost 2 bases, the J end lost 4 bases, and 11 bases lay between the germline ends. The CDR3 loop spans 13 amino acids. Germline CDR1 reads GTSNPN; CDR2 reads SVGIG (reference sequence). The CDR3 is CAWSPGVSTEAFF. CDR3 nucleotide sequence: TGTGCCTGGAGTCCGGGGGTGAGCACTGAAGCTTTCTTT.

The CDR3 DNA sequence: TGTGCCAGCAGCGCCGCCGGGACTAGTTACAATGAGCAGTTCTTC. Its translation: CASSAAGTSYNEQFF. The J gene is TRBJ2-1, the V gene TRBV9, with 8 bases fitting TRBD2. The J segment lost 4 bases and the V segment lost 3 bases, leaving 6 bases of the junction unmatched. The germline CDR1 and CDR2 sequences are SGDLS and YYNGEE. This CDR3 has 15 residues.

This sequence joins TRBV9 and TRBJ2-2; no definite D call. Germline V CDR1 and CDR2: SGDLS, YYNGEE. The V end was cut by 0 bases, the J end by 5 bases, with 8 bases between. CDR3 length equals 14 residues. CDR3 bases: TGTGCCAGCAGCGTAGAGTCTAGAACCGGGGAGCTGTTTTTT. This translates into CASSVESRTGELFF.

The chain employs TRBV19 and TRBJ2-1; D not resolved. Germline CDR1 is LNHDA and CDR2 is SQIVND (reference sequence). The germline V and J ends were trimmed by 6 bases and 0 bases, with 12 bases remaining between them. This CDR3 has 15 residues. The CDR3 loop is CASRYLANSYNEQFF. The CDR3, as DNA: TGTGCCAGTAGATATCTTGCTAACTCCTACAATGAGCAGTTCTTC.

The CDR3 region has the DNA TGTGCCAGCTCACCACGGGTAGCGGGAGGGCCGGAGACAGATACGCAGTATTTT. Its protein is CASSPRVAGGPETDTQYF. The chain recombines TRBV18 with TRBJ2-3, with TRBD2 identical over 11 bases. CDR1 and CDR2 from the germline V gene are KGHSH and LQKENI. After removal of 1 base from V and 3 bases from J, the junction contained 9 bases not matched to a gene. The CDR3 is 18 residues long.

As for this clone: The sample carries other DNA sequences with the same CDR3. The chain is built from TRBV7-3 and TRBJ2-3; D is ambiguous. With 5 bases removed from V and 2 bases from J, the gap between germline ends came to 5 bases. The CDR3 covers 12 residues. Germline assignment: CDR1 SGHTA and CDR2 FQGTGA. CDR3 loop: CASSLYTDTQYF. Written as DNA, the CDR3 is TGTGCCAGCAGCCTCTACACAGATACGCAGTATTTT.

This clone was seen once. The V gene is TRBV24-1, the J gene TRBJ2-2, with 8 bases fitting TRBD2. Germline-derived CDR1 and CDR2 are KGHDR and SFDVKD. V lost 3 bases and J lost 1; bases outside the gene matches: 6. This CDR3 is 17 amino acids long. As DNA, the CDR3 is TGTGCCACCAGTGATCCTACTAGCGGAGGGAACACCGGGGAGCTGTTTTTT. This codes for CATSDPTSGGNTGELFF.

The chain employs TRBV7-2 and TRBJ2-7; 8 bases align to TRBD1. V lost 2 bases to trimming and J lost 4 bases; unmatched junction nucleotides: 10. This CDR3 has 16 residues. Looked up from germline, CDR1 is SGHTA and CDR2 is FQGNSA. CDR3 loop: CASSLSGAGGLYEQYF. The CDR3 DNA follows: TGTGCCAGCAGCTTAAGTGGGGCAGGGGGCCTGTACGAGCAGTACTTC.

The chain uses TRBV6-5 and TRBJ2-7, with D possibly TRBD1 on 6 matching bases. With 4 bases removed from V and 0 bases from J, the gap between germline ends came to 10 bases. This CDR3 spans 14 amino acids. From germline, CDR1 is MNHEY and CDR2 SVGAGI. The CDR3 sequence: CASSSAGVSYEQYF. CDR3 nucleotide sequence: TGTGCCAGCAGTTCGGCAGGGGTCTCCTACGAGCAGTACTTC.

The rearrangement uses TRBV18 and TRBJ1-2; TRBD1 might be the D (6 bases). Trimming removed 6 bases from V and 7 bases from J, with 18 bases in between. The CDR3 has 14 residues. Germline V CDR1 and CDR2: KGHSH, LQKENI. The CDR3: CASSQEAGAGGYTF. CDR3 bases: TGTGCCAGCTCCCAAGAGGCGGGGGCCGGTGGCTACACCTTC. Full variable domain (rest looked up from reference TRBV18 and TRBJ1-2): NAGVMQNPRHLVRRRGQEARLRCSPMKGHSHVYWYRQLPEEGLKFMVYLQKENIIDESGMPKERFSAEFPKEGPSILRIQQVVRGDSAAYFCASSQEAGAGGYTFGSGTRLTVV.

This chain links TRBV7-3 with TRBJ2-5, with 10 bases fitting TRBD2. The CDR3 loop spans 16 amino acids. Germline CDR1 reads SGHTA; CDR2 reads FQGTGA. After removal of 3 bases from V and 4 bases from J, the junction contained 8 bases not matched to a gene. The CDR3 region has the DNA TGTGCCAGCAGCTTCACGAGCGGGAGGGGGGTAGAGACCCAGTACTTC. As protein: CASSFTSGRGVETQYF.

V usage is TRBV19 and J usage is TRBJ2-7; 10 bases align to TRBD2. The CDR3 is 14 amino acids. CDR1 LNHDA and CDR2 SQIVND come from the germline V gene (reference sequence). V was pared by 1 base and J by 3 bases, with 0 bases of the junction left unmatched. The CDR3 spells CASSIASGSYEQYF. The CDR3 nucleotides are TGTGCCAGTAGTATAGCTAGCGGGAGCTACGAGCAGTACTTC.

The chain combines TRBV11-2 with TRBJ1-2; 7 nucleotides agree with TRBD1. V lost 1 base to trimming and J lost 1 base; unmatched junction nucleotides: 12. CDR3 length: 18 amino acids. CDR1 and CDR2 (germline): SGHAT, FQNNGV. CDR3 residues: CASSLGLVGRGDNYGYTF. CDR3 DNA sequence: TGTGCCAGCAGCTTAGGTCTGGTCGGCAGGGGGGATAACTATGGCTACACCTTC. The complete variable domain, with remaining parts taken from reference TRBV11-2 and TRBJ1-2, reads EAGVAQSPRYKIIEKRQSVAFWCNPISGHATLYWYQQILGQGPKLLIQFQNNGVVDDSQLPKDRFSAERLKGVDSTLKIQPAKLEDSAVYLCASSLGLVGRGDNYGYTFGSGTRLTVV.

DNA of the CDR3: TGTGCCAGCAGTCCCGCGGGAAGGGGGAGGGGTGAAAAACTGTTTTTT. Protein: CASSPAGRGRGEKLFF. J is TRBJ1-4 and V is TRBV28; TRBD1 is a possible D gene (6 bases). CDR1 is MDHEN, CDR2 SYDVKM, per germline. V dropped 5 bases and J dropped 7 bases, with 20 bases sitting between them. CDR3 length equals 16 residues.